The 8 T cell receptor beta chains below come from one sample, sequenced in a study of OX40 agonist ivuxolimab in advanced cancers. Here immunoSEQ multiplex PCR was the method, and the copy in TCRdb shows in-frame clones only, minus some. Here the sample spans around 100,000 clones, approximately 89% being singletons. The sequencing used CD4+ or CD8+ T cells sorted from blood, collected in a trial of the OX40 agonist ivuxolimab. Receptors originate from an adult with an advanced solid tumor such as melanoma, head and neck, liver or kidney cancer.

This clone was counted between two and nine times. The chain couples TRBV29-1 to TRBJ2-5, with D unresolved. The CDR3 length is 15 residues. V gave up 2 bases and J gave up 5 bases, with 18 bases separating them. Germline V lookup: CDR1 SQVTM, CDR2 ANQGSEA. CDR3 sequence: CSVEPGVNLGETQYF. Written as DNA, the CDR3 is TGCAGCGTTGAACCAGGCGTCAACCTGGGGGAGACCCAGTACTTC.

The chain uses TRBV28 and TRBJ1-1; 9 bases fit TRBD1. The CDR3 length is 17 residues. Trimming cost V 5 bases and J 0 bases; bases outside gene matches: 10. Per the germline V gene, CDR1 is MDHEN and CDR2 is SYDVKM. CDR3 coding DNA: TGTGCCAGCAGTCTGCCGGGACAGGGTATCATGAACACTGAAGCTTTCTTT. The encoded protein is CASSLPGQGIMNTEAFF. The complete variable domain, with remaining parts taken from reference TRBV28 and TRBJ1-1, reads DVKVTQSSRYLVKRTGEKVFLECVQDMDHENMFWYRQDPGLGLRLIYFSYDVKMKEKGDIPEGYSVSREKKERFSLILESASTNQTSMYLCASSLPGQGIMNTEAFFGQGTRLTVV.

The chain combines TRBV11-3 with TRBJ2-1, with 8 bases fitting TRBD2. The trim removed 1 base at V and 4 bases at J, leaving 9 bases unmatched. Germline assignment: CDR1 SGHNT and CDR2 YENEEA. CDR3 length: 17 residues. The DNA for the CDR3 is TGTGCCAGCAGCTTAGGTTCCACTAGCGGAAGTTACAATGAGCAGTTCTTC. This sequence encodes CASSLGSTSGSYNEQFF.

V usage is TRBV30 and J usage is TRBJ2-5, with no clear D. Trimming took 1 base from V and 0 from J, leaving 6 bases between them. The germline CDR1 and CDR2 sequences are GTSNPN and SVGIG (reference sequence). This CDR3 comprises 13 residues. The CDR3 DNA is TGTGCCTGGAGTGAATCAGACCAAGAGACCCAGTACTTC. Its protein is CAWSESDQETQYF.

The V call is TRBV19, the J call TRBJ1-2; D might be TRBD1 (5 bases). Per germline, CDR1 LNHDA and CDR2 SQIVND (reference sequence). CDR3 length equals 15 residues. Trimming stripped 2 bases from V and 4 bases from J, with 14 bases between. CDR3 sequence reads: CASSIWDGAFYGYTF. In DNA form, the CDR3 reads TGTGCCAGTAGTATATGGGACGGAGCCTTCTATGGCTACACCTTC.

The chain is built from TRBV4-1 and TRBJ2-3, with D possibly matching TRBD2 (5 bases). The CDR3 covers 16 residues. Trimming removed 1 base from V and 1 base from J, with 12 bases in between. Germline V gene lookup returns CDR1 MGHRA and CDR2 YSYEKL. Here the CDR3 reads CASSQATRTGTDTQYF. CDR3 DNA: TGCGCCAGCAGCCAAGCTACTCGGACTGGCACAGATACGCAGTATTTT.

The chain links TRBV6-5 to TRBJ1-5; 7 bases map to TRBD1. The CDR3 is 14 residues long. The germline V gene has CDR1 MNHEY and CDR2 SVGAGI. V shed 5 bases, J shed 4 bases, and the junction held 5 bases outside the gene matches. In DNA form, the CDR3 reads TGTGCCAGCAGTGACCCGGGACAGAATCAGCCCCAGCATTTT. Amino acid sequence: CASSDPGQNQPQHF.

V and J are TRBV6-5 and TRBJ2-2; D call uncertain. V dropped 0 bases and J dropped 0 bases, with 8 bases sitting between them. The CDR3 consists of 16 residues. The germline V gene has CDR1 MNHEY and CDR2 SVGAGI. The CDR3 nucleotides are TGTGCCAGCAGTTACTCGGGCGGTTCGAACACCGGGGAGCTGTTTTTT. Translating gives CASSYSGGSNTGELFF.